This T cell receptor beta chain was sequenced during a study of preoperative IRX-2 immunotherapy in early breast cancer. Data came from immunoSEQ multiplex PCR; TCRdb stores just in-frame clones and leaves some out. The profile shows 40,000 to 45,000 clones, about 95% of them singletons. Treatment given: preoperative locoregional IRX-2 cytokine immunotherapy. Trimming removed 2 bases from V and 8 bases from J; junction bases left unmatched: 10. The length of the CDR3 is 15 residues. CDR1 is GTSNPN and CDR2 is SVGIG in the germline V gene (reference sequence). The chain has TRBV30 and TRBJ1-4; 8 positions match TRBD1. The input for sequencing was tumor tissue, taken after IRX-2 immunotherapy. This TCR was sampled from a human donor with breast cancer. CDR3 loop: CAWSPQGALGEKLFF. CDR3 sequence (DNA): TGTGCCTGGAGTCCGCAGGGGGCTTTAGGGGAAAAACTGTTTTTT.